This is a list of T cell receptor beta chains from one sample in a study of cytomegalovirus exposure and HLA in healthy donors. TCRdb keeps only in-frame clones here, not all; method: immunoSEQ multiplex PCR. The data hold some 140,000 clones, with around 75% observed a single time. The sequenced sample was PBMCs. The source of these receptors is a man aged 25 to 40 in good health and CMV-seropositive. Each CDR3 is given with its conserved first and last residue.

J | V | CDR3
TRBJ2-5 | TRBV29-1 | CSVTGTGFGYQETQYF
TRBJ1-1 | TRBV7-6 | CASSPQGRGTEAFF
TRBJ2-1 | TRBV7-7 | CASSDSLESEQFF
TRBJ1-1 | TRBV5-1 | CASSPVGVGGTEAFF
TRBJ2-3 | TRBV10-3 | CATLSESTDTQYF
TRBJ1-5 | TRBV28 | CASSLRGGQPQHF
TRBJ2-3 | TRBV11-3 | CASSPTDSTDTQYF
TRBJ2-7 | TRBV30 | CAWIVASSSYEQYF
TRBJ1-5 | TRBV9 | CASSVGDNQPQHF
TRBJ2-7 | TRBV4-2 | CASSQEAGVPLF
TRBJ2-5 | TRBV27 | CASGTRETQYF
TRBJ2-3 | TRBV7-6 | CASSSSLRGTDTQYF
TRBJ1-1 | TRBV7-9 | CASSSGGGWNTEAFF
TRBJ2-1 | TRBV7-8 | CASSQRTGVSSYNEQFF
TRBJ1-5 | TRBV11-3 | CASSLEPPGGCGQPQHF
TRBJ2-7 | TRBV9 | CASGRREYEQYF
TRBJ2-3 | TRBV29-1 | CSVAFTGTDTQYF
TRBJ2-2 | TRBV30 | CAWSRPGQGQPARRLFF
TRBJ1-5 | TRBV6-5 | CASSYGPAGRNQPQHF
TRBJ1-5 | TRBV2 | CASTLMGQGKLSNQPQHF
TRBJ1-2 | TRBV6-1 | CASSERSGWDGYTF
TRBJ1-5 | TRBV2 | CASNGQGYQPQHF
TRBJ2-7 | TRBV7-3 | CASSFDRNYEQYF
TRBJ2-1 | TRBV4-1 | CASSQVRLAVYNEQFF
TRBJ1-2 | TRBV28 | CASSSKGLKGDYGYTF
TRBJ1-1 | TRBV9 | CASSVTSLDTEAFF
TRBJ2-1 | TRBV20-1 | CTPRRYEQFF
TRBJ1-1 | TRBV30 | CAWCRQGNTEAFF
TRBJ2-3 | TRBV5-5 | CASSFSRDIYTDTQYF
TRBJ2-3 | TRBV30 | CAWNRGTDTQYF
TRBJ1-1 | TRBV5-1 | CASRNTKNTEAFF
TRBJ1-5 | TRBV12-5 | CASGSNTVPDQPQHF
TRBJ1-1 | TRBV11-2 | CASSSRGSEAFF
TRBJ2-5 | TRBV11-1 | CASSTSSGSRETQYF
TRBJ2-3 | TRBV7-3 | CASSLSRDTDTQYF
TRBJ1-2 | TRBV19 | CASTRSDRGDGYTF
TRBJ1-6 | TRBV7-2 | CASSLGQVNSPLHF
TRBJ1-2 | TRBV7-9 | CASTLGQDYTF
TRBJ1-5 | TRBV30 | CAWSVGRDQPQHF
TRBJ1-1 | TRBV7-2 | CASSLDTDRAPFF
TRBJ2-7 | TRBV19 | CASSSLGTDFNEQYF
TRBJ2-5 | TRBV29-1 | CSVVGQQETQYF
TRBJ1-1 | TRBV18 | CASSPQGAGNTEAFF
TRBJ2-5 | TRBV28 | CASSLETRGPQYF
TRBJ2-6 | TRBV25-1 | CASSAGTARSSGANVLTF
TRBJ2-3 | TRBV5-6 | CASSSLAGGPGGDTQYF
TRBJ2-3 | TRBV5-4 | CASRSSGRAADTQYF
TRBJ2-3 | TRBV7-2 | CASSLVGSSDTQYF
TRBJ1-1 | TRBV7-8 | CASSPTRTEAFF
TRBJ2-1 | TRBV29-1 | CSVGAGNYNEQFF
TRBJ1-3 | TRBV11-2 | CASSFEGARRNTIYF
TRBJ2-2 | TRBV30 | CAWSVYGGAGGELFF
TRBJ1-2 | TRBV28 | CASSSAQGGYGYTF
TRBJ2-7 | TRBV11-1 | CASSLRTGPYEQYF
TRBJ2-7 | TRBV5-8 | CASSLVGTGDCEQYF
TRBJ2-2 | TRBV19 | CASHPGSTGELFF
TRBJ2-7 | TRBV9 | CASSVGLGRGPGYEQYF
TRBJ1-1 | TRBV23-1 | CASSLGEWVRGTEAFF
TRBJ2-5 | TRBV5-1 | CASRVTGTPQETQYF
TRBJ1-6 | TRBV6-6 | CASSPDRGGAPLHF